This T cell receptor beta chain was obtained from a study of control samples from healthy donors and cancer patients. Some clones are missing from TCRdb's copy, which holds only in-frame ones; the method was immunoSEQ multiplex PCR. The sample contains over 100,000 clones, roughly 90% of which appear only once. V lost 0 bases, J lost 0 bases, and 13 bases lay in between. Germline assignment: CDR1 SGHRS and CDR2 YFSETQ. The CDR3 consists of 16 residues. Source material: blood. This chain uses TRBV5-1 with TRBJ2-7; D perhaps matches TRBD2 (6 bases). This receptor was taken from a middle-aged man in good health. CDR3 protein: CASSLAGGVSSYEQYF. As DNA, the CDR3 is TGCGCCAGCAGCTTGGCTGGCGGGGTTAGCTCCTACGAGCAGTACTTC. The entire variable domain, with the rest obtained from reference TRBV5-1 and TRBJ2-7, is as follows: KAGVTQTPRYLIKTRGQQVTLSCSPISGHRSVSWYQQTPGQGLQFLFEYFSETQRNKGNFPGRFSGRQFSNSRSEMNVSTLELGDSALYLCASSLAGGVSSYEQYFGPGTRLTVT.